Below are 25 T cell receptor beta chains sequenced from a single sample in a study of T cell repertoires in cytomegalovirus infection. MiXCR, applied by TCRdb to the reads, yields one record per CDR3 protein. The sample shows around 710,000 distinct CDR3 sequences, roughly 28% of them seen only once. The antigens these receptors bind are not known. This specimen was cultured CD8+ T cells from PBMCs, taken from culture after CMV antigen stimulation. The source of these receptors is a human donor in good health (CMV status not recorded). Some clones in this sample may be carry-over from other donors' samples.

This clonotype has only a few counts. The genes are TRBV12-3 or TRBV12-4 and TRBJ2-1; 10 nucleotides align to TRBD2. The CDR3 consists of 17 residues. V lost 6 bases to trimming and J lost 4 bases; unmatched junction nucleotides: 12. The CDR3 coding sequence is TGTGCCAGCAGAAACCTAGGCAGCGGGGGGGTATACAATGAGCAGTTCTTC. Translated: CASRNLGSGGVYNEQFF.

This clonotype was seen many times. The CDR3 spells CASSLTGTAGETQYF. The CDR3 region has the DNA TGTGCCAGCAGCTTAACGGGGACAGCCGGGGAGACCCAGTACTTC. The V and J genes are TRBV11-1 and TRBJ2-5; 7 positions agree with TRBD1. Germline V gene sequence: CDR1 SGHAT, CDR2 FQDESV (reference sequence). V shed 2 bases, J shed 5 bases, and the junction held 8 bases outside the gene matches. This CDR3 region has 15 residues. The variable domain in full, completed from reference TRBV11-1 and TRBJ2-5, reads EAEVAQSPRYKITEKSQAVAFWCDPISGHATLYWYRQILGQGPELLVQFQDESVVDDSQLPKDRFSAERLKGVDSTLKIQPAELGDSAMYLCASSLTGTAGETQYFGPGTRLLVL.

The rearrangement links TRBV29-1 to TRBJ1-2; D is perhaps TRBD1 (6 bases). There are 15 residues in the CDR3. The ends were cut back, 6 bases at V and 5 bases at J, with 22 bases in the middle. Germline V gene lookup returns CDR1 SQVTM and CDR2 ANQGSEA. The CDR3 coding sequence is TGCAGCGTGGATCCGGGACAAGGAATCACATATGGCTACACCTTC. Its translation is CSVDPGQGITYGYTF.

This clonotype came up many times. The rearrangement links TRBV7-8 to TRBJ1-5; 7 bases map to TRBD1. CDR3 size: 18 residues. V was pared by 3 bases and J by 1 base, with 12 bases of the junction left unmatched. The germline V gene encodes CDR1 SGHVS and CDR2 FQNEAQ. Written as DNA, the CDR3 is TGTGCCAGCAGCTTCAGACAGGGTGATGTTAGGAGCAATCAGCCCCAGCATTTT. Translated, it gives CASSFRQGDVRSNQPQHF.

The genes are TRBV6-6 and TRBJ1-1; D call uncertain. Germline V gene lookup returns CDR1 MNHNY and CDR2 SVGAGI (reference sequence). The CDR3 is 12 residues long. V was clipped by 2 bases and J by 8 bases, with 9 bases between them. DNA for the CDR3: TGTGCCAGCAGTTACCGTATCCCCGAAGCTTTCTTT. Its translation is CASSYRIPEAFF.

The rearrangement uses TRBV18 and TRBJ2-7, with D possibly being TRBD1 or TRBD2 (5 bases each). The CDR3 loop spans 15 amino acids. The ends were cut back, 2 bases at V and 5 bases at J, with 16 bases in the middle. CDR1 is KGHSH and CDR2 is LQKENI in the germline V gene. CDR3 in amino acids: CASSPYEGRAHEQYF. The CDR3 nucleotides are TGTGCCAGCTCACCATATGAGGGCAGGGCCCACGAGCAGTACTTC.

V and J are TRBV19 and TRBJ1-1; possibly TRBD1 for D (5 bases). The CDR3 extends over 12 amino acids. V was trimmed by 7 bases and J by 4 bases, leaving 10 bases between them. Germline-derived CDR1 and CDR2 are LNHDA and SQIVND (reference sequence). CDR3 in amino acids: CASTKGSTEAFF. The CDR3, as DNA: TGTGCCAGTACCAAGGGGTCCACTGAAGCTTTCTTT.

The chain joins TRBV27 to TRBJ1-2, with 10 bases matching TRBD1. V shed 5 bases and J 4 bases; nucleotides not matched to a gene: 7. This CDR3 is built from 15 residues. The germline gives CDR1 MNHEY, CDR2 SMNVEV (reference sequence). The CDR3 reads CASSDGTGVLYGYTF. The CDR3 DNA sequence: TGTGCCAGCAGTGACGGGACAGGGGTTCTCTATGGCTACACCTTC.

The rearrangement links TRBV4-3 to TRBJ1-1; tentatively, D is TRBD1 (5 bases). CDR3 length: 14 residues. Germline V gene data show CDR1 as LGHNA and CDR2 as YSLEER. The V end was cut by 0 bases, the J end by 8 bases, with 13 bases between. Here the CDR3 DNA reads TGCGCCAGCAGCCAAGATACCCGACAGACCGAAGCTTTCTTT. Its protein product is CASSQDTRQTEAFF.

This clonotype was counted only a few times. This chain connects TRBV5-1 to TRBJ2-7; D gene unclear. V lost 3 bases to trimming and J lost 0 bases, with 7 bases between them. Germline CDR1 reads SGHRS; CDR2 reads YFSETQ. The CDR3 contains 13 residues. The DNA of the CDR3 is TGCGCCAGCAGCTCCACCCTCTCCTACGAGCAGTACTTC. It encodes CASSSTLSYEQYF.

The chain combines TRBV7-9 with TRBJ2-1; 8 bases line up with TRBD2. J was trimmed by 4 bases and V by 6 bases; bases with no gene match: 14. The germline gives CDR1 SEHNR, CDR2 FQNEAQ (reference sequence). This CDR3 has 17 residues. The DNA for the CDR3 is TGTGCCAGCAGTCCTTTACCCGGGACTAGATCGTACAATGAGCAGTTCTTC. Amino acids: CASSPLPGTRSYNEQFF.

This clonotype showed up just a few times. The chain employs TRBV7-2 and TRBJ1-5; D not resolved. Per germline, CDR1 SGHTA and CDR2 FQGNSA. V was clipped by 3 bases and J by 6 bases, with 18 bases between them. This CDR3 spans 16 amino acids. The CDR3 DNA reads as TGTGCCAGCAGCTTTGGATTTTCTGCGGTATTTCAGCCCCAGCATTTT. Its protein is CASSFGFSAVFQPQHF.

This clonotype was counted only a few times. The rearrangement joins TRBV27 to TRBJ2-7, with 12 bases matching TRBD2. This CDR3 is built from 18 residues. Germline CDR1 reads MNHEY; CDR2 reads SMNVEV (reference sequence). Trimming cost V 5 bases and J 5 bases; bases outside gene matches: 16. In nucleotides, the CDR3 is TGTGCCAGCAGTCATCCCCCTAGCGGGGGGGCCGTGGGAAACGAGCAGTACTTC. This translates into CASSHPPSGGAVGNEQYF.

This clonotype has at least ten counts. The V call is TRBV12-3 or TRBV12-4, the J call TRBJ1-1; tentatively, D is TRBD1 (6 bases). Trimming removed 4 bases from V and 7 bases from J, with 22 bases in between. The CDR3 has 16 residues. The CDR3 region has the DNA TGTGCCAGCAGTTCGGTTCCGACAGGACCTCTCCATGAAGCTTTCTTT. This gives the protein CASSSVPTGPLHEAFF.

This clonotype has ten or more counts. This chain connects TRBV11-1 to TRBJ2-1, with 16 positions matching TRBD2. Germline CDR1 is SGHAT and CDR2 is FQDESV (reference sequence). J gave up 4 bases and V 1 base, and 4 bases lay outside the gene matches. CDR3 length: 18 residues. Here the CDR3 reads CASSLVGLAGGRYNEQFF. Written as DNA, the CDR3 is TGTGCCAGCAGCTTAGTGGGACTAGCGGGGGGGAGGTACAATGAGCAGTTCTTC.

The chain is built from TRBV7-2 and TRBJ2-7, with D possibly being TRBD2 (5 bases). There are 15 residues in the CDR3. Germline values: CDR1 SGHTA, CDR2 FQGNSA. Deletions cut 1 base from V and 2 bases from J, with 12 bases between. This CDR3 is CASSLEPSGAYEQYV. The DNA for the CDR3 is TGTGCCAGCAGCTTAGAGCCGAGCGGAGCCTACGAGCAGTACGTC.

This chain's CDR3 is CASSLGPGLDTQYF. Written as DNA, the CDR3 is TGTGCCAGCAGCCTTGGCCCTGGTTTAGATACGCAGTATTTT. The chain carries TRBV14 and TRBJ2-3; D is unresolved. The V gene's germline CDR1 is SGHDN and CDR2 FVKESK. The CDR3 extends over 14 amino acids. Deletions cut 4 bases from V and 5 bases from J, with 13 bases between.

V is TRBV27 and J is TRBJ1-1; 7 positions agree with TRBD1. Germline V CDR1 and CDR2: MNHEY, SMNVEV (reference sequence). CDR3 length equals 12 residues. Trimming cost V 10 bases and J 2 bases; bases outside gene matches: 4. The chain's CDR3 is CATWDSNTEAFF. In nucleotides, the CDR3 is TGTGCCACCTGGGACAGTAACACTGAAGCTTTCTTT.

The CDR3 loop is CASSFGGEQYV. The CDR3 DNA is TGTGCCAGCAGCTTCGGAGGCGAGCAGTACGTC. The chain couples TRBV7-9 to TRBJ2-7, with D possibly matching TRBD2 (5 bases). The CDR3 consists of 11 residues. Between the trimmed V and J ends, which lost 3 bases and 6 bases, there was a span of 6 bases. Per the germline V gene, CDR1 is SEHNR and CDR2 is FQNEAQ (reference sequence).

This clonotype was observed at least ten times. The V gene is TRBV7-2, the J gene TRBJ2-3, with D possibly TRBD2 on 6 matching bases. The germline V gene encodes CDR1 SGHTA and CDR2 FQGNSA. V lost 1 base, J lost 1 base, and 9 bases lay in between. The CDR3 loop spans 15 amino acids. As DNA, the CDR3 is TGTGCCAGCAGCTTAGAGGCGGGGCGCACAGATACGCAGTATTTT. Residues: CASSLEAGRTDTQYF.

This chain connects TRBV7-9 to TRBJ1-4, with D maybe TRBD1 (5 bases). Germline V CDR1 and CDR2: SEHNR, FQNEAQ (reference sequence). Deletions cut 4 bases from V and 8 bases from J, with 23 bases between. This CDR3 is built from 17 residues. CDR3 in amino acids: CASSSDLTPQEREKLFF. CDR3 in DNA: TGTGCCAGCAGCTCGGACCTTACCCCACAGGAAAGGGAAAAACTGTTTTTT. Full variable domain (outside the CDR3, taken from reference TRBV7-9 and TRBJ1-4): DTGVSQNPRHKITKRGQNVTFRCDPISEHNRLYWYRQTLGQGPEFLTYFQNEAQLEKSRLLSDRFSAERPKGSFSTLEIQRTEQGDSAMYLCASSSDLTPQEREKLFFGSGTQLSVL.

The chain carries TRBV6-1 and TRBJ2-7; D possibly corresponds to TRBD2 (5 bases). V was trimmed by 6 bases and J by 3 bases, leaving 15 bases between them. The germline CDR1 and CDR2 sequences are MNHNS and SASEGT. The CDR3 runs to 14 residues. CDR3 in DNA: TGTGCCAGCAGCCGCCGAGGTGAGGGCTACGAGCAGTACGTC. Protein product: CASSRRGEGYEQYV.

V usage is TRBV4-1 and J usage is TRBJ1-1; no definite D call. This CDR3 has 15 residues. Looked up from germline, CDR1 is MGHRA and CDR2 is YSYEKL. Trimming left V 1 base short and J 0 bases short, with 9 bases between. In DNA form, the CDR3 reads TGCGCCAGCAGCCAAGGCCCTACAATGAACACTGAAGCTTTCTTT. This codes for CASSQGPTMNTEAFF.

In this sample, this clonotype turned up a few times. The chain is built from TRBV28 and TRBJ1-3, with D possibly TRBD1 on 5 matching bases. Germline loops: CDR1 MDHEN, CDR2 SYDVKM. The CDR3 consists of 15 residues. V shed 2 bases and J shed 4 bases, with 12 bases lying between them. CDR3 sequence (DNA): TGTGCCAGCAGTTTAGTACGGGGGTGGGGAAACACCATATATTTT. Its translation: CASSLVRGWGNTIYF.

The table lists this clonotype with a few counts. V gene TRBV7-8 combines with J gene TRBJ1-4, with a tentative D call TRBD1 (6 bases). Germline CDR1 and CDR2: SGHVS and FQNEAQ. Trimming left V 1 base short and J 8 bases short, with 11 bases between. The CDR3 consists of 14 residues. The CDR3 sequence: CASSLGGAWEKLFF. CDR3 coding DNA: TGTGCCAGCAGCTTAGGGGGGGCCTGGGAAAAACTGTTTTTT.